These T cell receptor beta chains were read from a single sample in a study of blood T cell repertoires in COVID-19. Profiling relied on immunoSEQ multiplex PCR, and the TCRdb table lists in-frame clones only, not all of them. The sample gives under 350,000 clones, more than 85% of which show up once; 1% to 1.5% is in the top ten. The source material was peripheral blood. These TCRs come from a man between 65 and 85 years old with acute or convalescent COVID-19. The CDR3 runs from the conserved cysteine through the conserved F or W. Fields, in order: CDR3 DNA, CDR3 protein, D gene, V gene, J gene, clone size. A D gene is named only where the DNA matches it firmly. Clone size is stated in some rows and not others, as once, few, many or a class when expanded.

TGTGCCACCCTCGAGGACATGAACACTGAAGCTTTCTTT	CATLEDMNTEAFF	NA	TRBV28	TRBJ1-1	once
TGTGCCAGCAGCCCCCGCGCCGGGGAGCTGTTTTTT	CASSPRAGELFF	NA	TRBV7-9	TRBJ2-2	NA
TGCAGCTCTACCTCGGACAGGGACGACGAGCAGTTCTTC	CSSTSDRDDEQFF	TRBD1	TRBV29-1	TRBJ2-1	once
TGTGCCAGCAGTTCCGCCGGGGACAGGACCCTAGCCAAAAACATTCAGTACTTC	CASSSAGDRTLAKNIQYF	TRBD1	TRBV6-2/TRBV6-3	TRBJ2-4	NA
TGTGCCAGCAGTTACGAAACCGGGAGAATAAGGCACGAGCAGTACTTC	CASSYETGRIRHEQYF	NA	TRBV6-2/TRBV6-3	TRBJ2-7	once
TGCAGTGCTAGTCCCCACGGGGGGGCCGGGGATACGCAGTATTTT	CSASPHGGAGDTQYF	TRBD2	TRBV20-1	TRBJ2-3	NA
TGTGCCAGCAGCTTAGCTCGAGCGCAAACCTACGAGCAGTACTTC	CASSLARAQTYEQYF	NA	TRBV11-2	TRBJ2-7	NA
TGTGCCAGCAGTGAACCCCGTGGCTACACCTTC	CASSEPRGYTF	NA	TRBV6-1	TRBJ1-2	NA
TGTGCCAGCAGCCAAGGTCAGGATCTACCCTACGAGCAGTACTTC	CASSQGQDLPYEQYF	NA	TRBV4-2	TRBJ2-7	NA
TGCGCCAGCAGCCAAGACTCTCGAGGGCTGGGACAATACAATGAGCAGTTCTTC	CASSQDSRGLGQYNEQFF	NA	TRBV4-3	TRBJ2-1	NA